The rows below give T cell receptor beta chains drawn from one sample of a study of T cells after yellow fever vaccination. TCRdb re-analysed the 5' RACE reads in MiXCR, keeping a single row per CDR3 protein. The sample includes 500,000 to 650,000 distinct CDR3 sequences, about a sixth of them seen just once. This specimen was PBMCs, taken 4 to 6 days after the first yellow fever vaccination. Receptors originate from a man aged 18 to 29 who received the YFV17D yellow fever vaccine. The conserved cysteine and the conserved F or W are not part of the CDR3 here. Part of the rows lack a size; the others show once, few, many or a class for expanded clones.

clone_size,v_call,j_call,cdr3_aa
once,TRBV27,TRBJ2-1,ASSFLGSNEQF
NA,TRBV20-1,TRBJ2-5,SASSGGQETQY
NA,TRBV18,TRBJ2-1,ASSPAANYNEQF
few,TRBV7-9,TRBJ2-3,ASSPTSFGRVGDTQY
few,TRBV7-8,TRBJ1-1,ASSFSDRVVGEAF
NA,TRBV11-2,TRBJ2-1,ASSLAPRETSNEQF
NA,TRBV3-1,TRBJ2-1,ASSQSLGASSYNEQF
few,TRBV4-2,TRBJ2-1,ASSQVHKGALYNEQF
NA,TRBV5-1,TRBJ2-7,ASRGRDSNTYEQY
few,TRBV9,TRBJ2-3,ASSVEGVGAGATDTQY
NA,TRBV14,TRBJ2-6,ASSIQSLGANVLT
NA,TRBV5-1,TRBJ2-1,ASSSRQGAYNEQF
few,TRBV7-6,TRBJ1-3,ASSLVQSGNTIY
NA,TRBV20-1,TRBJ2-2,CASHPPGLELF
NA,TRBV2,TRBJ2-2,ASMVRGNTGELF
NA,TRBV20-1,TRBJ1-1,SASNRVSDTEAF
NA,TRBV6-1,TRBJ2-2,ASRRGSDTGELF
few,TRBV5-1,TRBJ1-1,ASSHDRTRGGTEAF